The rows below give T cell receptor beta chains drawn from one sample of a study of OX40 agonist ivuxolimab in advanced cancers. Assay used: immunoSEQ multiplex PCR; TCRdb lists only in-frame clones, some missing. Counted here are about 79,000 clones, around 91% occurring once; the ten biggest clones make up around 0.35%. This specimen consisted of CD4+ or CD8+ T cells sorted from blood, obtained in a trial of the OX40 agonist ivuxolimab. All receptors derive from an adult with an advanced solid tumor such as melanoma, head and neck, liver or kidney cancer. Each CDR3 is given with its conserved first and last residue. D genes are given only for firm matches. Expanded clones get a size class; other rows say once, few or many, or leave the size out.

TRBJ2-2 | TRBV2 | . | . | CASTKTSVYANTGELFF | TGTGCCAGCACGAAGACGAGCGTGTACGCGAACACCGGGGAGCTGTTTTTT
TRBJ2-2 | TRBV7-2 | . | TRBD1 | CASSLTTGSTGELFF | TGTGCCAGCAGCCTAACGACAGGGAGCACCGGGGAGCTGTTTTTT
TRBJ2-1 | TRBV6-9 | . | . | CASSSTLDRSSYNEQFF | TGTGCCAGCAGCTCCACCCTAGACCGGAGCTCCTACAATGAGCAGTTCTTC
TRBJ2-2 | TRBV19 | . | TRBD2 | CASTSGASGGPTGELFF | TGTGCCAGTACCTCTGGGGCTAGCGGGGGGCCCACCGGGGAGCTGTTTTTT
TRBJ1-5 | TRBV28 | . | TRBD1 | CASSSGQGGQPQHF | TGTGCCAGCAGTTCGGGACAGGGGGGTCAGCCCCAGCATTTT
TRBJ1-3 | TRBV18 | . | . | CASSPPRERSGNTIYF | TGTGCCAGCTCACCTCCCCGGGAGCGGTCTGGAAACACCATATATTTT
TRBJ1-1 | TRBV29-1 | once | . | CSVDRGGTEAFF | TGCAGCGTTGATCGAGGGGGCACTGAAGCTTTCTTT
TRBJ1-4 | TRBV2 | . | TRBD1 | CASSRGGTGSEKLFF | TGTGCCAGCAGCCGGGGGGGGACAGGGAGCGAAAAACTGTTTTTT
TRBJ1-2 | TRBV5-1 | . | . | CASSFDGQNGYTF | TGCGCCAGCAGCTTCGATGGACAGAATGGCTACACCTTC
TRBJ2-7 | TRBV5-4 | . | TRBD2 | CASSLDGGGTSYEQYF | TGTGCCAGCAGCTTGGATGGCGGGGGGACGTCCTACGAGCAGTACTTC
TRBJ2-5 | TRBV10-3 | once | TRBD2 | CAISAGTIQETQYF | TGTGCCATCAGTGCCGGGACTATCCAAGAGACCCAGTACTTC
TRBJ1-1 | TRBV28 | . | . | CASISGDMNTEAFF | TGTGCCAGCATATCAGGGGACATGAACACTGAAGCTTTCTTT
TRBJ2-1 | TRBV25-1 | . | TRBD1 | CASSDRDRGVPEQFF | TGTGCCAGCAGTGACCGGGACAGGGGCGTTCCTGAGCAGTTCTTC
TRBJ1-2 | TRBV5-1 | . | TRBD1 | CASSLEGQFLTF | TGCGCCAGCAGCTTGGAGGGACAGTTCCTCACCTTC
TRBJ2-3 | TRBV28 | . | TRBD2 | CASSHPIAGGTDTQYF | TGTGCCAGCAGCCATCCAATAGCGGGGGGCACAGATACGCAGTATTTT
TRBJ1-2 | TRBV18 | . | TRBD1 | CASSRGQDGYTF | TGTGCCAGCTCACGGGGACAGGATGGCTACACCTTC
TRBJ1-4 | TRBV19 | . | TRBD1 | CATAGYRGSAHEKLFF | TGTGCCACTGCCGGATACAGGGGCTCTGCGCATGAAAAACTGTTTTTT
TRBJ1-5 | TRBV7-8 | once | . | CASSLGSVGNQPQHF | TGTGCCAGCAGCTTAGGGTCAGTAGGCAATCAGCCCCAGCATTTT
TRBJ2-2 | TRBV30 | . | . | CAWSVRHRTGELFF | TGTGCCTGGAGTGTACGGCATAGAACCGGGGAGCTGTTTTTT
TRBJ2-3 | TRBV5-1 | . | TRBD1 | CASSTGQATDTQYF | TGCGCCAGCAGCACGGGACAGGCTACAGATACGCAGTATTTT
TRBJ1-1 | TRBV7-9 | . | . | CASSLVIYRGRTNTEAFF | TGTGCCAGCAGCTTAGTTATTTACCGGGGGCGAACGAACACTGAAGCTTTCTTT
TRBJ2-1 | TRBV6-4 | . | TRBD1 | CASSGVGTGLFF | TGTGCCAGCAGTGGGGTCGGGACAGGTCTTTTCTTC
TRBJ1-1 | TRBV2 | . | . | CASSEALLAGAGTEAFF | TGTGCCAGCAGTGAAGCGCTTCTGGCGGGGGCGGGCACTGAAGCTTTCTTT
TRBJ1-3 | TRBV19 | once | . | CASTPGVAGNTIYF | TGTGCCAGTACCCCCGGAGTCGCTGGAAACACCATATATTTT
TRBJ1-1 | TRBV6-5 | . | . | CASSYSGGPQNTEAFF | TGTGCCAGCAGTTACTCGGGGGGCCCGCAGAACACTGAAGCTTTCTTT
TRBJ2-5 | TRBV6-4 | . | TRBD2 | CASSLVGGETQYF | TGTGCCAGCAGCCTGGTGGGAGGGGAGACCCAGTACTTC
TRBJ1-2 | TRBV5-1 | . | . | CASSYGQNNYGYTF | TGCGCCAGCAGCTACGGACAAAATAACTATGGCTACACCTTC
TRBJ1-3 | TRBV2 | once | . | CASKDTYSGNTIYF | TGTGCCAGCAAGGACACCTACTCTGGAAACACCATATACTTT
TRBJ2-3 | TRBV18 | . | . | CASSPASDSTDTQYF | TGTGCCAGCTCACCCGCCTCAGACAGCACAGATACGCAGTATTTT
TRBJ2-3 | TRBV5-6 | . | TRBD1 | CASSLRGRGTDTQYF | TGTGCCAGCAGCCTCAGGGGGCGCGGCACAGATACGCAGTATTTT
TRBJ2-2 | TRBV7-1 | . | . | CASSRYTLGQTGELFF | TGTGCCAGCAGCCGTTACACTTTAGGACAGACCGGGGAGCTGTTTTTT
TRBJ2-7 | TRBV2 | . | TRBD2 | CASSPTSGAYEQYF | TGTGCCAGCTCCCCAACTAGCGGGGCCTACGAGCAGTACTTC